Reported below is one T cell receptor (beta chain). No antigen is known for it. No quality values exist for individual bases; no much larger clone is one base distant. Libraries were constructed by the immunoSEQ multiplex PCR assay. For the multiplex PCR, a mixture combining 60 forward primers for TCR Vbeta segments and 13 reverse primers for TCR Jbeta segments was used. Amplification of the CDR3 region of rearranged TCR beta genes was performed with a multiplex PCR assay on genomic DNA. On the Illumina HiSeq System, the amplified TCR beta libraries were sequenced as 87-base-pair reads. In the original analysis: In a later analysis, roughly 80 million unique TCR beta chains were counted across the 666 repertoires, and roughly 10 million of these chains were shared by at least two donors. A nearest-neighbor algorithm error-corrected the raw reads and collapsed the reads into unique sequences, merging closely related sequences to remove PCR and sequencing errors. CDR3 sequences were aligned to IMGT reference sequences to assign V, D and J gene segments. For a sequence to be retained, at least a six-nucleotide match to both a V gene segment and a J gene segment was required. A rearrangement counted as productive if the CDR3 had no stop codons and remained in frame with V and J, and every other rearrangement counted as non-productive. CDR3 was defined by IMGT convention, running from the second conserved V-encoded cysteine to the conserved J-encoded phenylalanine. The earlier analysis of about 610 of the donors excluded any sequence lacking an unambiguous match to a single V gene segment. In an earlier analysis of several hundred of the donors, a V segment was called functional when productive rearrangements were above 56.7%, and segregating when the standard deviation between donors exceeded 5%. A statistical classification framework was built to diagnose cytomegalovirus status from the catalog of TCR beta chain sequences. In a later analysis, V and J genes were assigned by comparing TCR nucleotide sequences against IMGT/GENE-DB human TR gene sequences. A later analysis assigned CDR3 sequences and most-parsimonious VDJ recombination scenarios with the TCRdist pipeline. In a later analysis, every TCR beta chain was defined by the combination of its CDR3 amino acid sequence and its V-gene family, and reads without a unique V-gene family were dropped. To address suspected cross-contamination and a sequencing artifact, a later analysis removed 592 highly shared, low-generation-probability nucleotide sequences. In a later analysis, a clonal expansion index was calculated for each public chain from normalized within-repertoire ranks of inferred template counts. In a later analysis, generation probabilities were computed with a VDJ recombination model fitted to out-of-frame rearrangements, and the resulting probabilities were checked against IGoR. In a later analysis, hypergeometric tests were used to score TCR-TCR, TCR-HLA and TCR-CMV co-occurrence, with a repertoire-size bias correction applied to TCR pairs. To estimate false discovery rates, a later analysis permuted the HLA or CMV assignments 20 times. A later analysis grouped co-occurring TCRs with DBSCAN, adding TCRdist sequence similarity when clustering within HLA-allele-positive subsets. For co-occurrence clustering, repertoires with fewer than 30,000 or more than 120,000 public chains were excluded, along with five repertoires with anomalous nucleotide sharing. TCRdb's version of the immuneACCESS table is confined to in-frame rearrangements and falls short of the full clone set. An unresolved V gene accounts for under half of the shortfall where checked; the remainder is of unknown origin. The V and J calls and the clone size are those of that table, but D and trimming were determined from the DNA. The sample profile shows about 150,000 clones; over 65% of them were found once. Clones ranked in the top ten supply around 3.3% of the sample.

The data belong to a study of cytomegalovirus exposure and HLA in healthy donors (dated by TCRdb to about 2017). Turning to the overall study: According to an earlier analysis of a few hundred of the donors, about 190 million T cells yielded 117 million unique TCR beta sequences and around 300 Gb of sequence data. The aim of the study was to test whether cataloging public T cell receptors could identify signatures of past pathogen exposure. In addition to the first cohort of about 650 subjects, a separate validation cohort of over 90 different subjects was used. To decide whether each TCR beta V gene segment behaved as functional or pseudogenic, an earlier analysis of 587 of the donors relied on high-throughput TCR beta sequencing. All discovery cohort repertoires had been generated on a single sequencing platform. Four or five DR-DQ haplotypes were handled as single units for association and clustering because linkage in the cohort was strong. Of the 300 to 450 genotyped donors, approximately 83% fell in the genetic ancestry cluster associated with self-reported Caucasian donors. Among 398 genotyped donors of the cohort, an average of about 240,000 unique TCR beta nucleotide sequences were sequenced per donor, roughly 20% of them non-productive. Using immunosequencing, the study profiled T cell repertoires from approximately 700 subjects and related those repertoires to cytomegalovirus serostatus. An early release covering about 600 HLA-typed donors comprised about 300 gigabases of sequencing data and 85 million or so unique TCR sequences. Genome-wide SNP genotypes for about three fifths of the roughly 700 donors were used in a later genetic analysis, which treated that subset as a discovery cohort. HLA typing included class I and class II loci at four-digit resolution. Donor age, sex, ethnicity and CMV serostatus were collected together with the repertoire data. The number of typed donors differed by locus: about 629-630 for A, B, C, DRB1 and DQB1; about 520 for DQA1; some 590 for DPA1; and some 450 for DPB1. The study combined high-throughput TCR immunosequencing, statistical association of individual TCRs with disease status, and machine learning to predict cytomegalovirus infection status. A later analysis re-examined previously published TCR beta repertoires from several hundred donors and added high-resolution HLA genotyping to investigate patterns of TCR occurrence. Rather than drawing on any new phenotypic data, the later analysis identified candidate immune exposures from TCR beta sequences and the way those sequences occurred across donors.

There are 16 amino acids in the CDR3, from cysteine to phenylalanine inclusive. Here the CDR3 DNA is all that survives: 48 bases in frame from base 1. Here V drops 1 base and J drops 10 bases, and the junction holds 12 bases not matched to any gene. CDR1 SGHAT and CDR2 FQNNGV are derived from the germline V gene. The cohort consisted of some 730 healthy bone marrow donors. At the time of sampling, all cohort members were nominally healthy, though unrecorded immune exposures were likely present. The donor tested CMV seronegative and was one of the 352 seronegative cohort members. Every donor gave a peripheral blood sample, and the peripheral blood mononuclear cells from that sample were used for TCR beta sequencing. Genomic DNA was extracted from the blood cell samples with the Qiagen DNeasy Blood Extraction Kit. What the study reported, not specific to this receptor: Compared with the approximately 670-donor mean, donors in an Asian-associated ancestry cluster had fewer N-insertions in productive TCRs, according to a later genetic analysis. The 87-base-pair reads could not distinguish some IMGT-functional V segments, including TRBV6-2 and TRBV6-3, so those segments were excluded. A further reported finding was that TCR beta sequences accurately predicted the HLA-A and HLA-B alleles for most subjects in the first cohort. A later analysis found that HLA-associated TCR beta chains were more clonally expanded and had lower generation probabilities than equally common non-associated chains. In a later analysis, the rate of TCR association differed among HLA loci, with DRB1 alleles having the most associated TCRs and HLA-C alleles having the fewest. The classifier was reported to diagnose cytomegalovirus status with high specificity and sensitivity in both the original cohort and the validation cohort. Because HLA typing was missing for some donors at each locus, association tests included only the typed subset. The study listed 150 to 200 TCR beta chains as associated with cytomegalovirus. While some public TCRs were present in many individuals, most TCR sequences turned up only very rarely across donors. An association between a missense DCLRE1C variant and V-gene and J-gene trimming of TCR beta chains was found in a later genetic analysis and replicated in an independent cohort. Correlated functional status among segregating V segments might reflect linkage disequilibrium, but an unknown experimental factor could not be ruled out. The sequencing pipeline was judged likely to have produced a cluster of highly shared sequence variants as a technical artifact. In a later analysis, most CMV-associated TCR beta chains were found to appear HLA-restricted, with HLA associations seemingly driven largely by CMV exposure. Because counts were too low, roughly 18 rarely observed V segments, including chromosome 9 orphons, were left out of the earlier analysis of over 550 of the donors. The authors suggested that the approach could potentially be extended to other disease states and immunological phenotypes. CMV serostatus was the only immune exposure information available for the cohort. Roughly uniform sequencing depth across donors was assumed in presence/absence analyses, although this assumption may not hold. In an earlier analysis of 450 to 750 of the donors, most TCR beta V segments appeared in productive rearrangements about 90% or about 30% of the time, broadly matching IMGT annotations. In vitro tests confirmed that a few of the cytomegalovirus-associated TCR beta chains recognize cytomegalovirus antigens. According to a later analysis, parvovirus B19, influenza, CMV and Epstein-Barr virus appeared linked to several top co-occurrence clusters. When HLA alleles, especially DR and DQ, strongly co-occurred, attributing TCR associations to individual alleles was difficult. The cohort was sequenced for TCR beta chains only, and without alpha or paired-chain data the features that could be detected were limited. A later analysis associated roughly 17,000 TCR beta sequences with specific HLA alleles at a false discovery rate of 0.05.

This sequence originates from a middle-aged woman in good health and CMV-seronegative. The V and J genes are TRBV11-2 and TRBJ1-4, with TRBD1 matching 7 junction bases. Sequenced material: PBMCs. The CDR3 sequence is CASSLGRGDRRTKLFF. The bases are TGTGCCAGCAGCTTAGGTAGGGGGGACAGAAGGACAAAACTGTTTTTT.